These T cell receptor beta chains were read from a single sample in a study of shared clonotypes between healthy human individuals. Generated by immunoSEQ multiplex PCR, the TCRdb table keeps only in-frame clones and is missing some. The sample records roughly 2,500,000 clones, approximately 93% being singletons. The sequenced sample consisted of naive CD4+ T cells from PBMCs. The source is a young man in good health. Some clones in this sample may be carry-over from other donors' samples. The CDR3 runs from the conserved cysteine through the conserved F or W. D genes are given only for firm matches. Part of the rows lack a size; the others show once, few, many or a class for expanded clones.

d_call j_call v_call cdr3_length clone_size cdr3_aa cdr3_nt
- TRBJ2-7 TRBV29-1 14 - CSVDPGTQPYEQYF TGCAGCGTTGACCCCGGGACCCAACCCTACGAGCAGTACTTC
- TRBJ2-7 TRBV7-2 13 - CASSLAWVGEQYF TGTGCCAGCAGCCTAGCGTGGGTAGGCGAGCAGTACTTC
- TRBJ2-7 TRBV5-1 16 - CASSLLTGAIPYEQYF TGCGCCAGCAGCTTGTTAACGGGAGCCATTCCCTACGAGCAGTACTTC
TRBD2 TRBJ2-7 TRBV27 15 - CASRSLGEGSYEQYF TGTGCCAGTAGATCCCTGGGGGAGGGCTCCTACGAGCAGTACTTC
- TRBJ1-2 TRBV7-9 15 - CASSAASWGAASYTF TGTGCCAGCAGCGCGGCCTCGTGGGGGGCCGCTAGCTACACCTTC
- TRBJ2-2 TRBV5-4 16 - CASSLGFRGRTGELFF TGTGCCAGCAGCTTGGGATTTCGGGGGCGCACCGGGGAGCTGTTTTTT
TRBD1 TRBJ2-7 TRBV4-3 16 - CASSQDLGQVPYEQYF TGCGCCAGCAGCCAAGATTTGGGACAGGTTCCCTACGAGCAGTACTTC
TRBD1 TRBJ2-2 TRBV28 15 - CASTPRGQGGGELFF TGTGCCAGCACCCCTCGGGGACAGGGAGGGGGGGAGCTGTTTTTT
TRBD2 TRBJ2-7 TRBV28 18 - CASSLYLAGRTTTYEQYF TGTGCCAGCAGTTTATACCTAGCGGGCCGGACAACAACCTACGAGCAGTACTTC
TRBD2 TRBJ2-7 TRBV6-6 16 - CASSPPASGSVSEQYF TGTGCCAGCAGTCCCCCGGCTAGCGGGAGTGTAAGCGAGCAGTACTTC
TRBD1 TRBJ1-6 TRBV18 14 - CASSPDRVFSPLHF TGTGCCAGCTCACCTGACAGGGTATTCTCACCCCTCCACTTT
- TRBJ2-5 TRBV11-2 13 - CASSLSLLETQYF TGTGCCAGCAGCTTATCGCTTCTGGAGACCCAGTACTTC
- TRBJ1-4 TRBV4-3 13 - CASSQAENEKLFF TGCGCCAGCAGCCAAGCGGAAAATGAAAAACTGTTTTTT
TRBD1 TRBJ2-2 TRBV28 17 - CASSQIVRDRDTGELFF TGTGCCAGCAGTCAAATAGTCCGGGACAGAGACACCGGGGAGCTGTTTTTT
- TRBJ2-7 TRBV9 14 once CASSVVDSSYEQYF TGTGCCAGCAGCGTAGTGGACAGCTCCTACGAGCAGTACTTC
- TRBJ2-7 TRBV6-6 14 - CASSYFQSSYEQYF TGTGCCAGCAGTTACTTCCAGAGCTCCTACGAGCAGTACTTC
- TRBJ1-2 TRBV5-4 13 few CASSLVGSGGYTF TGTGCCAGCAGCTTGGTAGGATCTGGTGGCTACACCTTC
TRBD2 TRBJ2-1 TRBV14 15 once CASSHLLAGGPFLFF TGTGCCAGCAGCCATCTACTAGCGGGAGGGCCGTTTCTGTTCTTC
- TRBJ2-1 TRBV4-3 14 - CASSQAGEPRSQFF TGCGCCAGCAGCCAAGCAGGGGAACCACGATCGCAGTTCTTC
TRBD1 TRBJ2-3 TRBV25-1 16 - CASSEYLGQRSDTQYF TGTGCCAGCAGTGAATACCTGGGACAGAGATCAGATACGCAGTATTTT
- TRBJ1-3 TRBV9 17 - CASSPRVSGTRGNTIYF TGTGCCAGCAGCCCCCGAGTTTCAGGGACCCGTGGAAACACCATATATTTT
- TRBJ2-2 TRBV5-6 15 once CASRPNRARTGELFF TGTGCCAGCAGACCGAACAGGGCGCGGACCGGGGAGCTGTTTTTT
- TRBJ1-1 TRBV27 13 few CASSQETGFEAFF TGTGCCAGCAGCCAAGAGACAGGCTTTGAAGCTTTCTTT
- TRBJ1-1 TRBV7-3 16 - CASSPRGDPRNTEAFF TGTGCCAGCAGCCCCCGCGGTGATCCTCGGAACACTGAAGCTTTCTTT
- TRBJ2-5 TRBV7-8 13 - CASSSGVGETQYF TGTGCCAGCAGCTCCGGGGTGGGGGAGACCCAGTACTTC
- TRBJ1-1 TRBV4-1 13 few CASSQPGNTEAFF TGCGCCAGCAGCCAACCGGGGAACACTGAAGCTTTCTTT
TRBD1 TRBJ2-7 TRBV7-2 15 - CASSFRTGVGYEQYF TGTGCCAGCAGCTTCCGGACAGGGGTGGGCTACGAGCAGTACTTC
- TRBJ2-3 TRBV7-9 13 - CASSLGAGDTQYF TGTGCCAGCAGCTTAGGGGCCGGAGATACGCAGTATTTT
- TRBJ2-3 TRBV28 12 - CASSLLTDTQYF TGTGCCAGCAGTTTATTAACAGATACGCAGTATTTT
- TRBJ1-5 TRBV4-1 15 once CASSPRLSTQGPQHF TGCGCCAGCAGCCCGAGGTTGTCAACTCAAGGGCCCCAGCATTTT
- TRBJ2-1 TRBV5-1 14 - CASSLAGGQYGKFF TGCGCCAGCAGCTTGGCCGGCGGTCAATACGGGAAGTTCTTC
TRBD1 TRBJ2-1 TRBV6-1 14 - CASSWDRAHNEQFF TGTGCCAGCAGCTGGGACAGGGCTCACAATGAGCAGTTCTTC
- TRBJ1-1 TRBV11-2 13 - CASSLVQDTEAFF TGTGCCAGCAGCTTAGTACAAGACACTGAAGCTTTCTTT
- TRBJ1-2 TRBV19 16 - CASSIRGPGDAYGYTF TGTGCCAGTAGTATTCGGGGTCCTGGGGACGCCTATGGCTACACCTTC
- TRBJ1-1 TRBV2 11 - CASNAGTEAFF TGTGCCAGCAACGCCGGCACTGAAGCTTTCTTT
- TRBJ2-7 TRBV28 14 - CASSRLRMSYEQYF TGTGCCAGCAGCCGTCTCCGGATGTCCTACGAGCAGTACTTC
TRBD1 TRBJ1-2 TRBV5-1 14 - CASRGAGGKYGYTF TGCGCCAGCAGGGGAGCAGGGGGCAAATATGGCTACACCTTC
- TRBJ2-2 TRBV5-4 17 - CASSLGWGRDNTGELFF TGTGCCAGCAGCTTGGGTTGGGGCAGGGATAACACCGGGGAGCTGTTTTTT